These 22 T cell receptor beta chains originate from one sample sequenced in a study of T cells of healthy individuals. TCRdb ran MiXCR on the 5' RACE reads and lists one entry per CDR3 protein. The data contain tens of thousands of distinct CDR3 sequences, roughly 14% of them singletons. The receptors derive from a human donor in good health.

This clonotype was detected many times. The CDR3 DNA sequence: TGTGCCATCAGTGAGGGCAGAGGAGGTGGGGCCAACGTCCTGACTTTC. Residues: CAISEGRGGGANVLTF. V and J are TRBV10-3 and TRBJ2-6; TRBD2 might be the D (5 bases). CDR1 is ENHRY, CDR2 SYGVKD, per germline. The germline V and J ends were trimmed by 2 bases and 3 bases, with 11 bases remaining between them. The CDR3 runs 16 residues.

This clonotype was seen a handful of times. The J gene is TRBJ1-1, the V gene TRBV9, with a tentative D call TRBD1 (6 bases). The CDR3 length is 13 residues. V gave up 2 bases and J gave up 5 bases, with 10 bases separating them. Germline values: CDR1 SGDLS, CDR2 YYNGEE. As DNA, the CDR3 is TGTGCCAGCAGCGTGGGGGCCGGGACTGAAGCTTTCTTT. Encoded protein: CASSVGAGTEAFF.

The J gene is TRBJ1-1, the V gene TRBV27; D uncertain. Germline V CDR1 and CDR2: MNHEY, SMNVEV (reference sequence). The CDR3 covers 13 residues. The germline V and J ends were trimmed by 2 bases and 7 bases, with 11 bases remaining between them. The CDR3 bases are TGTGCCAGCAGTTTAAGTCGAGGAGTTGAAGCTTTCTTT. Translation: CASSLSRGVEAFF.

This clonotype was detected ten times or more. The V and J genes are TRBV4-3 and TRBJ2-7; 12 positions agree with TRBD1. Germline loops: CDR1 LGHNA, CDR2 YSLEER. Unmatched junction bases numbered 5, after V lost 6 bases and J lost 2 bases. The CDR3 is made up of 15 amino acids. The CDR3 here is CASRPGTGGPYEQYF. Here the CDR3 DNA reads TGCGCCAGCAGACCCGGGACAGGGGGCCCCTACGAGCAGTACTTC.

Here the CDR3 reads CAGAGHTGELFF. For the CDR3, the DNA is TGTGCCGGGGCGGGCCACACCGGGGAGCTGTTTTTT. The chain carries TRBV30 and TRBJ2-2, with D perhaps TRBD1 or TRBD2 (5 bases each). Per germline, CDR1 GTSNPN and CDR2 SVGIG (reference sequence). V gave up 8 bases and J gave up 3 bases, with 10 bases separating them. The CDR3 totals 12 residues.

The chain joins TRBV10-3 to TRBJ2-2; D gene uncertain. Trimming removed 8 bases from V and 1 base from J, with 5 bases in between. The CDR3 consists of 12 residues. CDR1 ENHRY and CDR2 SYGVKD come from the germline V gene. The CDR3, as DNA: TGTGCCATCGCGCAGAACACCGGGGAGCTGTTTTTT. It yields the protein CAIAQNTGELFF.

This clonotype was counted at least ten times. The V gene is TRBV11-2, the J gene TRBJ2-7, with 8 bases aligning to TRBD1. The V gene's germline CDR1 is SGHAT and CDR2 FQNNGV. The CDR3 length is 15 residues. The V segment lost 0 bases and the J segment 4 bases; nucleotides outside the gene matches: 5. The CDR3 DNA follows: TGTGCCAGCAGCTTAGACCAGGGGGCGGGGTACGAGCAGTACTTC. Amino acids: CASSLDQGAGYEQYF.

This clonotype was counted many times. The chain combines TRBV28 with TRBJ1-5, with D possibly matching TRBD1 (6 bases). Trimming took 2 bases from V and 2 from J, leaving 16 bases between them. The CDR3 runs to 17 residues. The germline CDR1 and CDR2 sequences are MDHEN and SYDVKM. As DNA, the CDR3 is TGTGCCAGCAGTTTACCCGGGCAGGGGCGGCGCAATCAGCCCCAGCATTTT. This translates into CASSLPGQGRRNQPQHF.

The chain uses TRBV7-3 and TRBJ2-7; no reliable D call. The CDR3 runs to 12 residues. Between the trimmed V and J ends, which lost 4 bases and 7 bases, there was a span of 11 bases. CDR1 SGHTA and CDR2 FQGTGA come from the germline V gene. The chain's CDR3 is CASSSLLGEQYF. The CDR3 DNA sequence: TGTGCCAGCAGCTCGCTCCTAGGAGAGCAGTACTTC.

The sample holds a few counts of this clonotype. The chain recombines TRBV20-1 with TRBJ2-5; no reliable D call. In germline, CDR1 is DFQATT, CDR2 SNEGSKA (reference sequence). Trimming left V 0 bases short and J 4 bases short, with 0 bases between. CDR3 length equals 10 residues. CDR3 nucleotide sequence: TGCAGTGCTAGAGAAGAGACCCAGTACTTC. Its protein product is CSAREETQYF.

This clonotype was picked up a small number of times. CDR3 amino acids: CASSFNRDRELEQYF. The CDR3 DNA sequence: TGTGCCAGCAGCTTCAACCGGGACAGGGAACTCGAGCAGTACTTC. The rearrangement joins TRBV11-2 to TRBJ2-7; the match to TRBD1 covers 9 bases. Germline values: CDR1 SGHAT, CDR2 FQNNGV. This CDR3 region has 15 residues. V trimming: 3 bases; J trimming: 6 bases; junction bases outside the gene matches: 9.

This clonotype was detected a few times. The V gene is TRBV30, the J gene TRBJ2-5, with D maybe TRBD2 (6 bases). The germline V gene has CDR1 GTSNPN and CDR2 SVGIG (reference sequence). V lost 2 bases to trimming and J lost 3 bases, with 10 bases between them. The CDR3 covers 13 residues. The CDR3 is CAWSRGLEETQYF. CDR3 coding DNA: TGTGCCTGGAGTAGGGGACTTGAAGAGACCCAGTACTTC.

Many counts were recorded for this clonotype. The chain is built from TRBV6-5 and TRBJ2-2, with TRBD2 identical over 10 bases. The ends lost 5 bases at V and 4 bases at J; junction bases unmatched: 10. The CDR3 has 17 amino acids. The germline gives CDR1 MNHEY, CDR2 SVGAGI. Here the CDR3 reads CASSVHLTSGRTGELFF. CDR3 coding DNA: TGTGCCAGCAGTGTTCATCTGACTAGCGGGCGCACCGGGGAGCTGTTTTTT.

V usage is TRBV19 and J usage is TRBJ1-5; 9 bases are a match to TRBD1. V lost 6 bases, J lost 4 bases, and 10 bases stayed unmatched. This CDR3 spans 16 amino acids. Germline CDR1 reads LNHDA; CDR2 reads SQIVND (reference sequence). The CDR3 region has the DNA TGTGCCAGTAGCCCCGGGACAGGGATGAGAAATCAGCCCCAGCATTTT. It specifies CASSPGTGMRNQPQHF.

This clonotype has more than one count but fewer than ten. The CDR3 region has the DNA TGCGCCAGCAACCCCGAGGAAGCCCGGGATACGCAGTATTTT. This gives the protein CASNPEEARDTQYF. The V and J genes are TRBV23-1 and TRBJ2-3; D is unresolved. TRBV23-1 is an ORF, and what it does is uncertain. The CDR3 runs 14 residues. The germline V and J ends were trimmed by 7 bases and 6 bases, with 17 bases remaining between them.

Ten or more counts support this clonotype. The chain joins TRBV7-8 to TRBJ2-3, with D possibly called TRBD1 or TRBD2 (6 bases each). The CDR3 consists of 16 residues. Germline CDR1 is SGHVS and CDR2 is FQNEAQ. V was clipped by 5 bases and J by 3 bases, with 18 bases between them. CDR3 DNA sequence: TGTGCCAGCAGCCGCGTACAGGGACTCGGGACAGATACGCAGTATTTT. Translation: CASSRVQGLGTDTQYF.

This chain uses TRBV4-3 with TRBJ2-1; unclear D gene. Trimming took 1 base from V and 6 from J, leaving 4 bases between them. This CDR3 has 12 amino acids. Germline values: CDR1 LGHNA, CDR2 YSLEER. CDR3 sequence reads: CASSQALNEQFF. CDR3 coding DNA: TGCGCCAGCAGCCAAGCACTCAATGAGCAGTTCTTC.

In its sample, this clonotype was seen a few times. This CDR3 reads CASHKGGSLGDTQYF. CDR3 bases: TGTGCCAGCCACAAGGGGGGATCCCTAGGAGATACGCAGTATTTT. The rearrangement uses TRBV19 and TRBJ2-3; D might be TRBD1 or TRBD2, each matching 6 bases. Per the germline V gene, CDR1 is LNHDA and CDR2 is SQIVND (reference sequence). The V end was cut by 9 bases, the J end by 5 bases, with 21 bases between. The CDR3 covers 15 residues.

This chain links TRBV20-1 with TRBJ2-2, with D unresolved. The germline CDR1 and CDR2 sequences are DFQATT and SNEGSKA (reference sequence). Deletions cut 1 base from V and 0 bases from J, with 6 bases between. This CDR3 comprises 14 residues. Here the CDR3 reads CSARGFSNTGELFF. The CDR3 DNA follows: TGCAGTGCTAGAGGGTTCTCGAACACCGGGGAGCTGTTTTTT.

At least ten counts were recorded for this clonotype. The chain combines TRBV7-2 with TRBJ1-6, with TRBD1 as a possible D gene (6 bases). Deletions cut 1 base from V and 7 bases from J, with 11 bases between. CDR1 is SGHTA, CDR2 FQGNSA, per germline. The CDR3 runs 15 residues. CDR3 region: CASSLDRQENSPLHF. Written as DNA, the CDR3 is TGTGCCAGCAGCTTAGATCGACAGGAAAATTCACCCCTCCACTTT.

This sequence joins TRBV7-9 and TRBJ2-7, with D perhaps TRBD1 (6 bases). Per germline, CDR1 SEHNR and CDR2 FQNEAQ (reference sequence). The CDR3 covers 16 residues. V was shortened by 5 bases and J by 6 bases, with 23 bases between the two germline ends. The CDR3 DNA follows: TGTGCCAGCAGCAGAGATGACAGGTCCAGGGTTTCCGAGCAGTACTTC. This translates into CASSRDDRSRVSEQYF.

This clonotype was detected many times. The CDR3, as DNA: TGTGCCAGCAAGCTAGCGGGGGCAAACAATGAGCAGTTCTTC. Translation gives CASKLAGANNEQFF. This chain links TRBV27 with TRBJ2-1, with TRBD2 matching over 10 bases. CDR1 is MNHEY and CDR2 is SMNVEV in the germline V gene (reference sequence). The CDR3 covers 14 residues. V lost 7 bases, J lost 5 bases, and 5 bases stayed unmatched.